Listed here are 28 T cell receptor beta chains from one sample, sequenced in a study of control samples from healthy donors and cancer patients. Profiling relied on immunoSEQ multiplex PCR, and the TCRdb table lists in-frame clones only, not all of them. The sample contains 130,000 to 150,000 clones, about nine tenths of which appear only once. Input material: blood. These receptor sequences come from a man aged 25-45 years in good health.

The sample holds one count of this clone. V usage is TRBV30 and J usage is TRBJ1-1; possibly TRBD1 for D (5 bases). The CDR3 has 14 amino acids. V gave up 2 bases and J gave up 4 bases, with 14 bases separating them. Germline loops: CDR1 GTSNPN, CDR2 SVGIG (reference sequence). The CDR3 loop reads CAWSHVRGGTEAFF. The CDR3 coding sequence is TGTGCCTGGAGTCACGTACGTGGGGGCACTGAAGCTTTCTTT. The full variable domain, in which reference TRBV30 and TRBJ1-1 provide the parts outside the CDR3, is SQTIHQWPATLVQPVGSPLSLECTVEGTSNPNLYWYRQAAGRGLQLLFYSVGIGQISSEVPQNLSASRPQDRQFILSSKKLLLSDSGFYLCAWSHVRGGTEAFFGQGTRLTVV.

The chain links TRBV7-9 to TRBJ1-1; 9 bases fit TRBD1. Germline trimming cut 5 bases from V and 3 bases from J; bases unmatched to any gene: 4. Per germline, CDR1 SEHNR and CDR2 FQNEAQ (reference sequence). The CDR3 is 14 residues long. The CDR3 bases are TGTGCCAGCAGCCTACAGGGGGCCGACACTGAAGCTTTCTTT. This encodes CASSLQGADTEAFF.

This rearrangement joins TRBV7-9 to TRBJ2-3; D possibly corresponds to TRBD1 (5 bases). The germline CDR1 and CDR2 sequences are SEHNR and FQNEAQ (reference sequence). The CDR3 length is 15 residues. V gave up 5 bases and J gave up 4 bases, with 16 bases separating them. This chain's CDR3 is CASSNPDTNPDTQYF. CDR3 bases: TGTGCCAGCAGCAACCCGGACACCAATCCAGATACGCAGTATTTT.

J is TRBJ2-4 and V is TRBV7-2; D is possibly TRBD2 (5 bases). This CDR3 has 15 amino acids. Germline V gene lookup returns CDR1 SGHTA and CDR2 FQGNSA. Trimming left V 7 bases short and J 7 bases short, with 20 bases between. Written as DNA, the CDR3 is TGTGCCAGCAACACCCCGTCCGGGGATAGGAACATTCAGTACTTC. This gives the protein CASNTPSGDRNIQYF. The full variable domain, its missing parts supplied by reference TRBV7-2 and TRBJ2-4, is GAGVSQSPSNKVTEKGKDVELRCDPISGHTALYWYRQSLGQGLEFLIYFQGNSAPDKSGLPSDRFSAERTGGSVSTLTIQRTQQEDSAVYLCASNTPSGDRNIQYFGAGTRLSVL.

This chain links TRBV13 with TRBJ2-7; perhaps TRBD2 as D (7 bases). V shed 6 bases and J shed 5 bases, with 23 bases lying between them. Germline CDR1 is PRHDT and CDR2 is FYEKMQ (reference sequence). The CDR3 runs 16 residues. The DNA for the CDR3 is TGTGCCAGCAGTCCCACAGGAGGGAGGGACACAGACGAGCAGTACTTC. This sequence encodes CASSPTGGRDTDEQYF.

The sample holds a few counts of this clone. This chain connects TRBV9 to TRBJ2-5; 8 nucleotides align to TRBD1. This CDR3 has 15 amino acids. With 0 bases clipped from V and 5 bases from J, the junction kept 6 bases outside the gene matches. Germline loops: CDR1 SGDLS, CDR2 YYNGEE. This chain's CDR3 is CASSVDGTGGETQYF. The DNA of the CDR3 is TGTGCCAGCAGCGTAGATGGGACAGGTGGGGAGACCCAGTACTTC.

V usage is TRBV6-5 and J usage is TRBJ1-1; a weak D match, TRBD1 (5 bases). Trimming took 6 bases from V and 4 from J, leaving 12 bases between them. The germline V gene encodes CDR1 MNHEY and CDR2 SVGAGI. CDR3 length: 13 residues. The CDR3 nucleotides read TGTGCCAGCAGCTTAGCGAGGGGCACTGAAGCTTTCTTT. Translated, it gives CASSLARGTEAFF.

This chain joins TRBV28 and TRBJ2-3; TRBD1 matches at 8 bases. Trimming at V came to 2 bases and at J to 2 bases, leaving 6 bases not matched to a gene. Germline loops: CDR1 MDHEN, CDR2 SYDVKM. CDR3 size: 16 residues. As DNA, the CDR3 is TGTGCCAGCAGTTTAGGCAGGGGGCCGCACACAGATACGCAGTATTTT. Translating gives CASSLGRGPHTDTQYF.

On this clone: The sample holds other DNA sequences that translate to the same CDR3. The chain combines TRBV19 with TRBJ1-1, with a weak D call TRBD1 (5 bases). The CDR3 length is 13 residues. Trimming took off 1 base at V and 6 bases at J, with 9 bases between the two ends. CDR1 and CDR2 from the germline V gene are LNHDA and SQIVND (reference sequence). The CDR3 bases are TGTGCCAGTAGTATAGGGGTGGGGGCTGAAGCTTTCTTT. Its protein product is CASSIGVGAEAFF.

The chain employs TRBV5-1 and TRBJ1-1, with 9 bases lining up with TRBD1. Looked up from germline, CDR1 is SGHRS and CDR2 is YFSETQ. CDR3 length: 16 amino acids. V lost 3 bases and J lost 0; bases outside the gene matches: 6. CDR3 coding DNA: TGCGCCAGCAGCTCCCTACAGGGGGCTCTGAACACTGAAGCTTTCTTT. Its translation is CASSSLQGALNTEAFF. The full variable domain, in which reference TRBV5-1 and TRBJ1-1 provide the parts outside the CDR3, is KAGVTQTPRYLIKTRGQQVTLSCSPISGHRSVSWYQQTPGQGLQFLFEYFSETQRNKGNFPGRFSGRQFSNSRSEMNVSTLELGDSALYLCASSSLQGALNTEAFFGQGTRLTVV.

The chain combines TRBV2 with TRBJ2-2, with 8 bases that match TRBD2. Unmatched junction bases numbered 9, after V lost 10 bases and J lost 2 bases. The CDR3 has 15 amino acids. Per germline, CDR1 SNHLY and CDR2 FYNNEI. The CDR3 is CATHRGGPNTGELFF. The CDR3 nucleotides read TGTGCCACACATCGGGGGGGCCCAAACACCGGGGAGCTGTTTTTT.

Notes on this clone: Other DNA sequences of this sample code for an identical CDR3. The chain recombines TRBV7-3 with TRBJ2-3; unclear D gene. The CDR3 spans 13 residues. V dropped 1 base and J dropped 0 bases, with 2 bases sitting between them. Germline V CDR1 and CDR2: SGHTA, FQGTGA. The CDR3 DNA is TGTGCCAGCAGCTTAAAAAGCACAGATACGCAGTATTTT. Translated: CASSLKSTDTQYF.

V and J are TRBV30 and TRBJ2-7, with 10 bases fitting TRBD1. The CDR3 has 14 residues. Per germline, CDR1 GTSNPN and CDR2 SVGIG (reference sequence). V trimming: 4 bases; J trimming: 1 base; junction bases outside the gene matches: 4. CDR3 protein: CAWTPGQGSYEQYF. The CDR3 DNA reads as TGTGCCTGGACACCGGGACAGGGGTCCTACGAGCAGTACTTC.

This chain links TRBV7-9 with TRBJ2-7; TRBD1 matches at 7 bases. The length of the CDR3 is 16 residues. J gave up 2 bases and V 1 base, and 8 bases lay outside the gene matches. The germline gives CDR1 SEHNR, CDR2 FQNEAQ (reference sequence). The CDR3 is CASSLDLSGQPYEQYF. The CDR3 DNA follows: TGTGCCAGCAGCTTAGATTTGTCGGGACAGCCCTACGAGCAGTACTTC. Drawing the rest from reference TRBV7-9 and TRBJ2-7, the complete variable domain is DTGVSQNPRHKITKRGQNVTFRCDPISEHNRLYWYRQTLGQGPEFLTYFQNEAQLEKSRLLSDRFSAERPKGSFSTLEIQRTEQGDSAMYLCASSLDLSGQPYEQYFGPGTRLTVT.

The genes are TRBV11-2 and TRBJ2-1, with 9 bases matching TRBD2. Germline lookup yields CDR1 SGHAT and CDR2 FQNNGV. Losses at the gene ends were 0 bases for V and 9 bases for J; bases not matched to a gene: 6. The CDR3 covers 15 residues. The DNA for the CDR3 is TGTGCCAGCAGCTTAGAGCGGGGGGGCCTCACTGAGCAGTTCTTC. Encoded protein: CASSLERGGLTEQFF.

This rearrangement joins TRBV27 to TRBJ1-6, with 8 positions matching TRBD1. This CDR3 is built from 14 residues. The V gene's germline CDR1 is MNHEY and CDR2 SMNVEV (reference sequence). V lost 4 bases, J lost 9 bases, and 5 bases stayed unmatched. CDR3 sequence (DNA): TGTGCCAGCAGTTCCGACAGGGGACCTTCACCCCTCCACTTT. Translated, it gives CASSSDRGPSPLHF.

This rearrangement joins TRBV9 to TRBJ2-7; no reliable D call. Germline CDR1 is SGDLS and CDR2 is YYNGEE. Trimming pared 0 bases from V and 5 bases from J, leaving 12 bases between. This CDR3 has 14 residues. CDR3 sequence reads: CASSVGQNPHEQYF. CDR3 nucleotides: TGTGCCAGCAGCGTAGGTCAAAACCCCCACGAGCAGTACTTC.

Written as DNA, the CDR3 is TGTGCCGCCAGCGGGGGGGTCACAGATACGCAGTATTTT. This translates into CAASGGVTDTQYF. The chain combines TRBV7-9 with TRBJ2-3, with 10 nucleotides matching TRBD2. The germline gives CDR1 SEHNR, CDR2 FQNEAQ (reference sequence). The CDR3 loop spans 13 amino acids. V was pared by 11 bases and J by 2 bases, with 4 bases of the junction left unmatched.

The V and J genes are TRBV5-1 and TRBJ1-4; 7 bases map to TRBD1. V was clipped by 4 bases and J by 8 bases; unmatched bases: 8. Germline values: CDR1 SGHRS, CDR2 YFSETQ. This CDR3 spans 14 amino acids. The CDR3 sequence is CASSPAGTEEKLFF. The CDR3 bases are TGCGCCAGCAGCCCGGCCGGGACAGAGGAAAAACTGTTTTTT. The entire variable domain, with the rest obtained from reference TRBV5-1 and TRBJ1-4, is as follows: KAGVTQTPRYLIKTRGQQVTLSCSPISGHRSVSWYQQTPGQGLQFLFEYFSETQRNKGNFPGRFSGRQFSNSRSEMNVSTLELGDSALYLCASSPAGTEEKLFFGSGTQLSVL.

This chain connects TRBV7-3 to TRBJ2-1; either TRBD1 or TRBD2 may fit D (6 bases each). V lost 4 bases and J lost 3, with 16 bases in between. This CDR3 is built from 16 residues. Germline V lookup: CDR1 SGHTA, CDR2 FQGTGA. The CDR3 protein is CASSSPEGGYYNEQFF. The CDR3 nucleotides are TGTGCCAGCAGCTCACCCGAGGGGGGCTACTACAATGAGCAGTTCTTC.

This sequence joins TRBV28 and TRBJ1-5; no reliable D call. This CDR3 spans 16 amino acids. Trimming took off 5 bases at V and 1 base at J, with 15 bases between the two ends. The germline V gene has CDR1 MDHEN and CDR2 SYDVKM. DNA for the CDR3: TGTGCCAGCAGTCGCCTTTTGGTGGGAAGCAATCAGCCCCAGCATTTT. It encodes CASSRLLVGSNQPQHF.

The chain joins TRBV20-1 to TRBJ1-4, with D perhaps matching TRBD1 (6 bases). This CDR3 spans 15 amino acids. The germline gives CDR1 DFQATT, CDR2 SNEGSKA (reference sequence). The V and J ends lost 3 bases and 0 bases respectively, with 11 bases between them. The CDR3 coding sequence is TGCAGTGCTAGTTGGCGGACAGCAACTAATGAAAAACTGTTTTTT. Residues: CSASWRTATNEKLFF.

The chain links TRBV7-6 to TRBJ2-1; D is undetermined. The germline gives CDR1 SGHVS, CDR2 FNYEAQ. Trimming cost V 1 base and J 4 bases, with 11 bases left between them. This CDR3 is built from 15 residues. CDR3 amino acids: CASSLEASVYNEQFF. The CDR3 DNA reads TGTGCCAGCAGCTTAGAGGCCAGCGTATACAATGAGCAGTTCTTC.

This clone appeared a single time. The V and J genes are TRBV4-1 and TRBJ2-3; a possible D gene is TRBD1 (5 bases). Per germline, CDR1 MGHRA and CDR2 YSYEKL. The CDR3 loop spans 19 amino acids. V lost 0 bases, J lost 0 bases, and 19 bases lay in between. The CDR3 DNA reads TGCGCCAGCAGCCAAGATGTCGGGTCAGGGCCTACTAGCACAGATACGCAGTATTTT. Amino acids: CASSQDVGSGPTSTDTQYF.

This rearrangement joins TRBV11-3 to TRBJ2-7; D perhaps matches TRBD2 (5 bases). Germline CDR1 is SGHNT and CDR2 is YENEEA. The CDR3 is made up of 14 amino acids. The ends were cut back, 5 bases at V and 4 bases at J, with 15 bases in the middle. The CDR3 nucleotides are TGTGCCAGCAGCCCTCGGACTGGGCTTTACGAGCAGTACTTC. As protein: CASSPRTGLYEQYF.

This rearrangement joins TRBV19 to TRBJ1-5; D is uncertain. The germline V gene encodes CDR1 LNHDA and CDR2 SQIVND (reference sequence). The CDR3 extends over 14 amino acids. Between the trimmed V and J ends, which lost 2 bases and 4 bases, there was a span of 9 bases. The DNA of the CDR3 is TGTGCCAGTAGTATATGGTCACGTAATCAGCCCCAGCATTTT. The encoded protein is CASSIWSRNQPQHF. Combining the CDR3 with reference TRBV19 and TRBJ1-5 gives the whole variable domain DGGITQSPKYLFRKEGQNVTLSCEQNLNHDAMYWYRQDPGQGLRLIYYSQIVNDFQKGDIAEGYSVSREKKESFPLTVTSAQKNPTAFYLCASSIWSRNQPQHFGDGTRLSIL.

The rearrangement joins TRBV5-4 to TRBJ1-3; 7 positions match TRBD1. This CDR3 has 13 amino acids. The germline gives CDR1 SGHNT, CDR2 YYREEE (reference sequence). Unmatched junction bases numbered 5, after V lost 4 bases and J lost 7 bases. CDR3 nucleotides: TGTGCCAGCAGCCTGGACAGGACCAACACCATATATTTT. It codes for CASSLDRTNTIYF.

The V gene is TRBV29-1, the J gene TRBJ1-1; 9 positions agree with TRBD1. Germline CDR1 reads SQVTM; CDR2 reads ANQGSEA. There are 14 residues in the CDR3. Unmatched junction bases numbered 6, after V lost 6 bases and J lost 1 base. DNA for the CDR3: TGCAGCGTAGGGACAGGGATCGGGAACACTGAAGCTTTCTTT. Protein sequence: CSVGTGIGNTEAFF.